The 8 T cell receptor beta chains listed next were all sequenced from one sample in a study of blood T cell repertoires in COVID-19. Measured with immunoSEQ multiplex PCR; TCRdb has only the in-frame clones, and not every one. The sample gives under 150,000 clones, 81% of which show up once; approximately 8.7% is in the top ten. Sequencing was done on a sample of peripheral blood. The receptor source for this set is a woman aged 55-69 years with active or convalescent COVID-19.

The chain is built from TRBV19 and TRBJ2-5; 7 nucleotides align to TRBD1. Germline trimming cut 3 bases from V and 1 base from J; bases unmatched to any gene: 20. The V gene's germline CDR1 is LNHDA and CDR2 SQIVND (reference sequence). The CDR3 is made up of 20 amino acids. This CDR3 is CASSIRPRQGTLQGQETQYF. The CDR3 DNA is TGTGCCAGTAGTATCCGCCCGAGACAGGGTACTCTCCAGGGCCAAGAGACCCAGTACTTC. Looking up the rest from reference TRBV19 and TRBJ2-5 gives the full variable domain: DGGITQSPKYLFRKEGQNVTLSCEQNLNHDAMYWYRQDPGQGLRLIYYSQIVNDFQKGDIAEGYSVSREKKESFPLTVTSAQKNPTAFYLCASSIRPRQGTLQGQETQYFGPGTRLLVL.

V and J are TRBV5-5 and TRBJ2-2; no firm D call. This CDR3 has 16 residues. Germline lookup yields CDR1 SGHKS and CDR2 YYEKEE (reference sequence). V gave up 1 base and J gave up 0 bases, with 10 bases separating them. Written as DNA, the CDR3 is TGTGCCAGCAGCTTGCAGATGTACCCGAACACCGGGGAGCTGTTTTTT. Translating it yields CASSLQMYPNTGELFF. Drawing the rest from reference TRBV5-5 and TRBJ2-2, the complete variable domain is DAGVTQSPTHLIKTRGQQVTLRCSPISGHKSVSWYQQVLGQGPQFIFQYYEKEERGRGNFPDRFSARQFPNYSSELNVNALLLGDSALYLCASSLQMYPNTGELFFGEGSRLTVL.

The CDR3 DNA follows: TGTGCCAGCAGCTTAGTGCGGGGGACTGAAGCTTTCTTT. Protein: CASSLVRGTEAFF. The J gene is TRBJ1-1, the V gene TRBV11-3; D is possibly TRBD1 (5 bases). Trimming removed 1 base from V and 5 bases from J, with 8 bases in between. The CDR3 covers 13 residues. CDR1 SGHNT and CDR2 YENEEA come from the germline V gene.

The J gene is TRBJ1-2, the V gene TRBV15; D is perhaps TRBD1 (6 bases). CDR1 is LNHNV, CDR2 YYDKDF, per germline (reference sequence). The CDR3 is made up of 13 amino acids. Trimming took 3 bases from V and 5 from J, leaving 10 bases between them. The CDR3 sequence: CATSSNRVYGYTF. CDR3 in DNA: TGTGCCACCAGCAGCAACAGGGTATATGGCTACACCTTC.

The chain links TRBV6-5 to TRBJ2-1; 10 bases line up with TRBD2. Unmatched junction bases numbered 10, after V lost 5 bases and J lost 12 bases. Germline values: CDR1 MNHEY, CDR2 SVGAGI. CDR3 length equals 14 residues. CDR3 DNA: TGTGCCAGCAGTCGTGGCCTAGCGGGAGACGTGCAGTTCTTC. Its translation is CASSRGLAGDVQFF.

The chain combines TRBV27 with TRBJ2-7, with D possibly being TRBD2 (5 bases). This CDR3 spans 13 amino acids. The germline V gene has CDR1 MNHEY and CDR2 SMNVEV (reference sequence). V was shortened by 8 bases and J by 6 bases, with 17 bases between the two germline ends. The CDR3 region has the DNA TGTGCCAGCCCATCGAGGTACGAGGGCGAGCAGTACGTC. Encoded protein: CASPSRYEGEQYV.

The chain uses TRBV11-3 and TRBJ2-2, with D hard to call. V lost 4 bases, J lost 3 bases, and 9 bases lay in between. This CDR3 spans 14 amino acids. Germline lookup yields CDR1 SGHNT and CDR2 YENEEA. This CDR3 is CASSSWADTGELFF. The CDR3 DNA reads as TGTGCCAGCAGCTCCTGGGCTGACACCGGGGAGCTGTTTTTT.

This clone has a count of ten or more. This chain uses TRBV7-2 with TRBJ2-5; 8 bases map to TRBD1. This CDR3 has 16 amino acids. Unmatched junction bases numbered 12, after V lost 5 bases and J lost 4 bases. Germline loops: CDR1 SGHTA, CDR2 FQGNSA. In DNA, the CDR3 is TGTGCCAGCAGCCCCGCCCGACAGGGGTTGGGAGAGACCCAGTACTTC. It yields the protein CASSPARQGLGETQYF.